The 18 T cell receptor beta chains presented below share a single source sample, sequenced in a study of T cells in women clearing cervical HPV infection. Data came from immunoSEQ multiplex PCR; TCRdb stores just in-frame clones and leaves some out. The table for this sample gives approximately 38,000 clones. The sequencing sample was made of blood buffy coat. The receptors here all came from a woman aged 18 to 75 with a cervical HPV16 infection that either progressed to CIN3+ or cleared (not recorded which).

Details on this clone: The read terminates 3 residues ahead of where the CDR3 ends, so the germline J gene completes it. V and J are TRBV19 and TRBJ2-7; 7 bases map to TRBD2. With 3 bases clipped from V and 2 bases from J, the junction kept 10 bases outside the gene matches. Germline CDR1 reads LNHDA; CDR2 reads SQIVND (reference sequence). This CDR3 has 16 amino acids. The chain's CDR3 is CASSIKGGVAAYEQYF. Incomplete CDR3 DNA: TGTGCCAGTAGTATCAAGGGAGGGGTTGCTGCCTACGAG.

In regard to this clone: The read ends 3 residues before the CDR3 terminus; that terminus is restored from the germline J gene. The J gene is TRBJ2-7, the V gene TRBV5-1; D is perhaps TRBD1 (5 bases). Trimming stripped 4 bases from V and 0 bases from J, with 11 bases between. Germline-derived CDR1 and CDR2 are SGHRS and YFSETQ. The CDR3 sequence is 14 residues long. The part of the CDR3 DNA that was read is TGCGCCAGCAGCGAGCAGGGAAGCTCCTACGAG. The encoded protein is CASSEQGSSYE. In full, the CDR3 is CASSEQGSSYEQYF.

About this clone: The read gets to within 3 residues of the CDR3 end, and the germline J gene fills in the rest. The chain carries TRBV12-5 and TRBJ1-1, with a tentative D call TRBD1 (6 bases). Germline CDR1 and CDR2: LGHNT and FRNRAP. There are 13 residues in the CDR3. V lost 1 base and J 5 bases, leaving 8 bases between the germline ends. CDR3 in amino acids: CASGLEQGTEAFF. The sequenced CDR3 bases are TGTGCTAGTGGTTTGGAACAGGGAACTGAA.

On this clone: The read ends 3 residues early relative to the CDR3; the germline J gene fills the gap. The rearrangement links TRBV6-2 or TRBV6-3 to TRBJ2-2; the D gene is possibly TRBD1 (6 bases). The germline V gene has CDR1 MNHEY and CDR2 SVGEGT. This CDR3 has 14 amino acids. V was shortened by 8 bases and J by 2 bases, with 12 bases between the two germline ends. The CDR3 sequence is CASLVQGNTGELFF. The DNA read from the CDR3 is TGTGCCAGCCTAGTACAGGGAAACACCGGGGAG.

A note on this clone: From the germline J gene comes the end of the CDR3, since the read stops 3 residues before it. This chain uses TRBV14 with TRBJ2-1; 11 nucleotides agree with TRBD2. This CDR3 comprises 15 residues. Germline loops: CDR1 SGHDN, CDR2 FVKESK. Germline trimming cut 4 bases from V and 4 bases from J; bases unmatched to any gene: 3. CDR3 DNA, as far as it was read: TGTGCCAGCAGCCGTAGCGGGGGGGGGTACAATGAG. It encodes CASSRSGGGYNE. The complete CDR3 protein is CASSRSGGGYNEQFF.

Regarding this clone: With the read ending 3 residues before the CDR3 end, the germline J gene is used to fill in that end. The chain uses TRBV19 and TRBJ2-2; D is undetermined. Trimming took off 5 bases at V and 3 bases at J, with 10 bases between the two ends. Germline V gene data show CDR1 as LNHDA and CDR2 as SQIVND (reference sequence). The CDR3 spans 14 residues. Here the CDR3 reads CASSDPGHTGELFF. The covered CDR3 bases are TGTGCCAGTAGTGACCCAGGTCACACCGGGGAG.

Concerning this clone itself: The read ends 3 residues before the CDR3 terminus; that terminus is restored from the germline J gene. V usage is TRBV7-2 and J usage is TRBJ1-6; TRBD1 agrees at 11 bases. The CDR3 contains 14 residues. Germline lookup yields CDR1 SGHTA and CDR2 FQGNSA. V was pared by 6 bases and J by 9 bases, with 4 bases of the junction left unmatched. This CDR3 reads CASRTGTGGSPLHF. CDR3 DNA (partial): TGTGCCAGCAGGACCGGGACAGGGGGTTCACCC.

On this clone: Sequencing ends 3 residues short of the CDR3 end; the germline J gene provides the rest. The V call is TRBV2, the J call TRBJ2-7; 7 positions agree with TRBD1. CDR3 length equals 14 residues. Germline values: CDR1 SNHLY, CDR2 FYNNEI. Unmatched junction bases numbered 8, after V lost 6 bases and J lost 3 bases. The CDR3 is CASSPGQIYYEQYF. CDR3 DNA (partial): TGTGCCAGCAGCCCGGGACAGATCTACTACGAG.

A remark on this clone: The CDR3 end lies 3 residues beyond the end of the read and is filled in from the germline J gene. The gene calls are TRBV19 and TRBJ2-1; tentative D call: TRBD2 (6 bases). Looked up from germline, CDR1 is LNHDA and CDR2 is SQIVND (reference sequence). The CDR3 loop spans 15 amino acids. Trimming stripped 7 bases from V and 5 bases from J, with 18 bases between. The CDR3 DNA, read in part, is TGTGCCAGTAATTCTGGGGGTAAGCGGGACAATGAG. This codes for CASNSGGKRDNE. The entire CDR3 reads CASNSGGKRDNEQFF.

With respect to this clone: The CDR3 end is not reached by the read, which stops 3 residues before it; the germline J gene fills it in. The chain combines TRBV10-3 with TRBJ2-2; D uncertain. The CDR3 length is 13 residues. Germline V CDR1 and CDR2: ENHRY, SYGVKD. The V gene lost 6 bases and the J gene lost 3 bases, with 8 bases spanning the gap. The CDR3 region is CAISRGHTGELFF. The CDR3 bases that were read are TGTGCCATCAGCCGTGGGCACACCGGGGAG.

With regard to this clone: The read comes to an end 3 residues before the CDR3 does, leaving the germline J gene to fill in the end. The chain couples TRBV20-1 to TRBJ1-6; D is undetermined. This CDR3 has 17 residues. The V gene's germline CDR1 is DFQATT and CDR2 SNEGSKA (reference sequence). V lost 2 bases, J lost 4 bases, and 18 bases lay in between. The sequenced part of the CDR3 DNA is TGCAGTGCTAGAAGCATGCATACAGAGTCTTATAATTCACCC. It is translated as CSARSMHTESYNSP. The entire CDR3 reads CSARSMHTESYNSPLHF.

About this clone itself: A read error may produce the germline difference seen at one junction end. The DNA ends 3 residues before the CDR3 does, and the rest of the CDR3 is filled in from the germline J gene. This chain links TRBV20-1 with TRBJ2-7, with TRBD2 matching over 7 bases. The CDR3 runs to 13 residues. The germline CDR1 and CDR2 sequences are DFQATT and SNEGSKA (reference sequence). CDR3 DNA (partial): TGCAGTGCCAGAGGGCGGGGGAGATACGAG. Its translation is CSARGRGRYE. In full, the CDR3 reads CSARGRGRYEQYF.

As to this clone: The sequenced fragment ends 3 residues before the CDR3 boundary, so the rest is inferred from the germline J gene. The chain uses TRBV19 and TRBJ2-3; 8 nucleotides align to TRBD1. The germline V gene has CDR1 LNHDA and CDR2 SQIVND (reference sequence). The J segment lost 6 bases and the V segment lost 4 bases, leaving 6 bases of the junction unmatched. The CDR3 loop spans 14 amino acids. The covered CDR3 bases are TGTGCCAGTAGTAACGCAGGGGGCCTCGATACG. It yields the protein CASSNAGGLDT. Given in full, the CDR3 is CASSNAGGLDTQYF.

As for this clone: The read stops 3 residues short of the end of the CDR3; the missing end is completed from the germline J gene. The chain carries TRBV7-2 and TRBJ2-2; D perhaps matches TRBD2 (7 bases). This CDR3 is 15 amino acids long. Germline V gene sequence: CDR1 SGHTA, CDR2 FQGNSA. Trimming cost V 8 bases and J 2 bases, with 15 bases left between them. CDR3 DNA (partial): TGTGCCAGCGGGAAAGCGGGGACAAACACCGGGGAG. Protein sequence: CASGKAGTNTGE. The entire CDR3 protein reads CASGKAGTNTGELFF. Supplemented by reference TRBV7-2 and TRBJ2-2, the full variable domain reads GAGVSQSPSNKVTEKGKDVELRCDPISGHTALYWYRQSLGQGLEFLIYFQGNSAPDKSGLPSDRFSAERTGGSVSTLTIQRTQQEDSAVYLCASGKAGTNTGELFFGEGSRLTVL.

On this clone: The sequenced fragment ends 3 residues before the CDR3 boundary, so the rest is inferred from the germline J gene. Within the sample, other DNA sequences also encode this same CDR3. The chain uses TRBV5-1 and TRBJ1-3, with a tentative D call TRBD1 (6 bases). The germline V gene has CDR1 SGHRS and CDR2 YFSETQ. Deletions cut 3 bases from V and 0 bases from J, with 10 bases between. The CDR3 has 15 residues. The CDR3 here is CASSSDSFSGNTIYF. Partial CDR3 DNA: TGCGCCAGCAGCTCGGACAGTTTCTCTGGAAACACC.

With respect to this clone: The read gets to within 3 residues of the CDR3 end, and the germline J gene fills in the rest. This chain uses TRBV7-2 with TRBJ2-7; the D call may be TRBD1 or TRBD2 (5 bases each). The ends were cut back, 0 bases at V and 1 base at J, with 7 bases in the middle. The germline CDR1 and CDR2 sequences are SGHTA and FQGNSA. This CDR3 spans 14 amino acids. CDR3 loop: CASSLARESYEQYF. The CDR3 DNA, read in part, is TGTGCCAGCAGCTTAGCCAGGGAGTCCTACGAG.

As regards this clone: Read sequence stops 3 residues before the CDR3 end, and the germline J gene provides the missing end. The chain recombines TRBV6-2 or TRBV6-3 with TRBJ1-6, with D unclear. Trimming took off 6 bases at V and 2 bases at J, with 17 bases between the two ends. In germline, CDR1 is MNHEY, CDR2 SVGEGT. CDR3 length: 17 residues. The CDR3 DNA, read in part, is TGTGCCAGCAGCCCTGGAGAGGGTCAAACCTATAATTCACCC. This translates into CASSPGEGQTYNSP. In full, the CDR3 reads CASSPGEGQTYNSPLHF.

Details on this clone: With the read ending 3 residues before the CDR3 end, the germline J gene is used to fill in that end. The chain couples TRBV24-1 to TRBJ2-1, with TRBD1 identical over 10 bases. Germline lookup yields CDR1 KGHDR and CDR2 SFDVKD. There are 17 residues in the CDR3. J gave up 2 bases and V 3 bases, and 6 bases lay outside the gene matches. The sequenced CDR3 bases are TGTGCCACCAGTGATCGGACAGGGGGTAGAGCCTACAATGAG. Its protein product is CATSDRTGGRAYNE. From start to end, the CDR3 is CATSDRTGGRAYNEQFF.